The entry that follows covers one T cell receptor beta chain sequence. V lost 1 base and J lost 4, with 14 bases in between. CDR3 size: 15 residues. These data belong to a study of T-cell memory formation after mild COVID-19. One entry per CDR3 protein, called by TCRdb with MiXCR from the 5' RACE reads. The top ten clones hold approximately 20% of a sample with about 260,000 distinct CDR3 sequences, approximately 16% of them seen once. The sequence derives from a young man who had mild COVID-19 (a few samples of this study predate the infection). Cell type and time point are not known. This chain uses TRBV12-3 or TRBV12-4 with TRBJ2-7; tentative D call: TRBD1 (6 bases). The specimen sequenced was PBMCs or a T cell subset sorted from them (not recorded which). The CDR3 reads CASSLDLGATYEQYF. The CDR3, as DNA: TGTGCCAGCAGTTTAGATCTGGGGGCGACTTACGAGCAGTACTTC.